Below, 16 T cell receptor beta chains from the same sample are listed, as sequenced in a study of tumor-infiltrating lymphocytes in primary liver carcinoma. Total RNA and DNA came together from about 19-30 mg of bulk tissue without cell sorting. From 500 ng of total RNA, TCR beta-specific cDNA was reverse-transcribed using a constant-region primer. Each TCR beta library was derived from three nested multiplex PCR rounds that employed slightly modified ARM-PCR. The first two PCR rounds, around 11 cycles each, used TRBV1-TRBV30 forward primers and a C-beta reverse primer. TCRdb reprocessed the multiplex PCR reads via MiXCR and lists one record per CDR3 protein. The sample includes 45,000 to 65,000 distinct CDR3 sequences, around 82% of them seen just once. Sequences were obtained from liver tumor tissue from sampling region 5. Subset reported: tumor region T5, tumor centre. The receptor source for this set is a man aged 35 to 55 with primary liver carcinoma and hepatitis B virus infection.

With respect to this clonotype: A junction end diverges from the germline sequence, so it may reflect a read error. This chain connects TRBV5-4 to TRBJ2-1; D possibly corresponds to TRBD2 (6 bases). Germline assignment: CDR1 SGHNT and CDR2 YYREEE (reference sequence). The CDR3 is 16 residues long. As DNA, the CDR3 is TGTGCCAGCAGCGGACTAACGGCAAGCTCCTACAATGAGCAGTCCTTC. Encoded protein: CASSGLTASSYNEQSF.

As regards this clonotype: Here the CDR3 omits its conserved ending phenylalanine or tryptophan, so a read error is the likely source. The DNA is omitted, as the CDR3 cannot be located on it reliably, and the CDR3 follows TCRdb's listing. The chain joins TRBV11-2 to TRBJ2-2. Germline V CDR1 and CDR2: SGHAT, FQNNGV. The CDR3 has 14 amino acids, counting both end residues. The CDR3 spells CASNLESHTGELII.

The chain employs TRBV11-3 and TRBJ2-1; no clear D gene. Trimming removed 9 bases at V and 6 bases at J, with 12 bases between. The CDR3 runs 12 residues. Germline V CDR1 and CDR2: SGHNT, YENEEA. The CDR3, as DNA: TGTGCCAGGAACTTACACGCCAATGAGCAGTTCTTC. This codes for CARNLHANEQFF.

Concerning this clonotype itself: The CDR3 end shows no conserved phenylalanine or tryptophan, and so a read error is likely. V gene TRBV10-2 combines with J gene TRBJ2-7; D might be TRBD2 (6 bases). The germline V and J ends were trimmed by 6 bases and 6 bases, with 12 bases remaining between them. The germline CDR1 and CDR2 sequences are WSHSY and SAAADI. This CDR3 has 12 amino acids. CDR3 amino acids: CASRLASTEQYL. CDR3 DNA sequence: TGCGCCAGCAGACTAGCTAGCACCGAGCAGTACTTA.

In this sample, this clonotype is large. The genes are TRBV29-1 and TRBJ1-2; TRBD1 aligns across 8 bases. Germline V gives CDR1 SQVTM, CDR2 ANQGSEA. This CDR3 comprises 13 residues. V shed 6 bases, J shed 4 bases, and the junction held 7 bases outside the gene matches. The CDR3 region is CSVRSGGAYGYTF. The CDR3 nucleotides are TGCAGCGTCCGATCAGGGGGCGCCTATGGCTACACCTTC.

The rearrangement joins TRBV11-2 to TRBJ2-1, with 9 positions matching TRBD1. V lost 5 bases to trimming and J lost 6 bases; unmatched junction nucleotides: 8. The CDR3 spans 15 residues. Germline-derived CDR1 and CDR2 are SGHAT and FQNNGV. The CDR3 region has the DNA TGTGCCAGCAGCACTCCGGGACAGGGTTTCAATGAGCAGTTCTTC. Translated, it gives CASSTPGQGFNEQFF.

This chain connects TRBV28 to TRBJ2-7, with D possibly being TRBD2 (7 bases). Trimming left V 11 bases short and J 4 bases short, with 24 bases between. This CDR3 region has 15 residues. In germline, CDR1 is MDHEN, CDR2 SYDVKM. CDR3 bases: TGTGCCTTGCCGCGGAACCTAGAGGGGGGGTACGAGCAGTACTTC. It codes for CALPRNLEGGYEQYF. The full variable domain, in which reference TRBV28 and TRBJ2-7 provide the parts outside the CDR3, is DVKVTQSSRYLVKRTGEKVFLECVQDMDHENMFWYRQDPGLGLRLIYFSYDVKMKEKGDIPEGYSVSREKKERFSLILESASTNQTSMYLCALPRNLEGGYEQYFGPGTRLTVT.

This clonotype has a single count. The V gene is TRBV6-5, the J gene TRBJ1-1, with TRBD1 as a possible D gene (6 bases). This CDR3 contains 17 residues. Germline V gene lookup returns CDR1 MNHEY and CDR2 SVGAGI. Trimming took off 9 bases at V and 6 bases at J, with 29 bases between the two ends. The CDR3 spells CASSPPTGAVGTAEAFF. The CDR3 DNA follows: TGTGCCAGTAGTCCCCCCACGGGGGCGGTAGGTACCGCTGAAGCTTTCTTT.

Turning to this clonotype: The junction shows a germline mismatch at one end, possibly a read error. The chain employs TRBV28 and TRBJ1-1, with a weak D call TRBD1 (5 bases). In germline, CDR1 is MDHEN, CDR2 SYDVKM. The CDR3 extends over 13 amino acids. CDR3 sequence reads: CACSSGTLLGVFF. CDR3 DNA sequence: TGTGCCTGCAGCTCTGGGACTCTCCTGGGAGTTTTCTTT.

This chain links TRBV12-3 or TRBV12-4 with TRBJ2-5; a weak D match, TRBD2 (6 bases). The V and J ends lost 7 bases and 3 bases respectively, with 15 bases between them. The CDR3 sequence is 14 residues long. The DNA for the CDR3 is TGTGCCAGCAACGGCGGACGGAGGGAAGAGACCCAGTACTTC. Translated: CASNGGRREETQYF.

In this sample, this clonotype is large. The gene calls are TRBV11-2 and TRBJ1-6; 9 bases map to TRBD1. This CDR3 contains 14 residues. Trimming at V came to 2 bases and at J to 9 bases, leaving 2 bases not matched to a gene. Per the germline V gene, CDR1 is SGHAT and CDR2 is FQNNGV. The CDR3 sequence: CASSLHRGLSPLHF. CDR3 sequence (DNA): TGTGCCAGCAGCTTACACAGGGGGCTTTCACCCCTCCACTTT.

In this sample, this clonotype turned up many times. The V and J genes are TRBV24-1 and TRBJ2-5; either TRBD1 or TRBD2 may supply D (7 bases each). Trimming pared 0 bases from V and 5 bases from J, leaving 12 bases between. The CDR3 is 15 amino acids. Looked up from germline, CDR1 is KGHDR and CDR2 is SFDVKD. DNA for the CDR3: TGTGCCACCAGTGATTTGGGGACAGCGGGGGAGACCCAGTACTTC. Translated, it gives CATSDLGTAGETQYF.

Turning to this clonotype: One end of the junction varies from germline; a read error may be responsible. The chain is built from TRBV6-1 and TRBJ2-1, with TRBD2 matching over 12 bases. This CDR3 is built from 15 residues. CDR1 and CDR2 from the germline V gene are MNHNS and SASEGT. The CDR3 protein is CASSGGTSGFNKQFF. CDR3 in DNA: TGTGCCAGTAGTGGGGGGACTAGCGGGTTCAATAAGCAGTTCTTC.

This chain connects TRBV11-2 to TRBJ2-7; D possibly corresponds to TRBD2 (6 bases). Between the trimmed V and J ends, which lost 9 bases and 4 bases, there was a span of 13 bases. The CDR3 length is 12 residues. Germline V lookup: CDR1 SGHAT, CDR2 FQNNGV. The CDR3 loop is CASSTGGYEQYF. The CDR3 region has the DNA TGTGCCAGTAGTACCGGGGGATACGAGCAGTACTTC.

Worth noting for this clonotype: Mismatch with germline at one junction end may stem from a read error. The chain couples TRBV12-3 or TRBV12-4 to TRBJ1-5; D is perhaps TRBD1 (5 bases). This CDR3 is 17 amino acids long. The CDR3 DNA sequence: TGTTCCAGCAACCGCCTATCAGGGAGCAATAGCAATCAGCCCCAGCATTTT. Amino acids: CSSNRLSGSNSNQPQHF.

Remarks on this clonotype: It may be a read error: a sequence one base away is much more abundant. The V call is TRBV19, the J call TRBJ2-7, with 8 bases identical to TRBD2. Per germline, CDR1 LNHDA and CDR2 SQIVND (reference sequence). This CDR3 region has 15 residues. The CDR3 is CASSSGGTSIFERYF. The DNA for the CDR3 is TGTGCCAGTAGTTCCGGTGGGACTAGTATTTTCGAGCGGTACTTC.